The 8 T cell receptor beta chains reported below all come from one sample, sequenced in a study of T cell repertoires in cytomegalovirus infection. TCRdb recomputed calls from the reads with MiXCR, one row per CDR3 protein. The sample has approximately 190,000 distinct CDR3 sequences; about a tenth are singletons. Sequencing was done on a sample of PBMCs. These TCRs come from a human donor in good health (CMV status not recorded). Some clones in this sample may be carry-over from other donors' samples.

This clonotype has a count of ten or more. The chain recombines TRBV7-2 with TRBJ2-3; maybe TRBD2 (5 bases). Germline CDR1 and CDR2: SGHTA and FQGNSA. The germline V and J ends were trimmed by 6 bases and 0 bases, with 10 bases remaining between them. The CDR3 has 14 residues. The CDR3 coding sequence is TGTGCCAGCAGTTTGCGGGTTAGCACAGATACGCAGTATTTT. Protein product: CASSLRVSTDTQYF.

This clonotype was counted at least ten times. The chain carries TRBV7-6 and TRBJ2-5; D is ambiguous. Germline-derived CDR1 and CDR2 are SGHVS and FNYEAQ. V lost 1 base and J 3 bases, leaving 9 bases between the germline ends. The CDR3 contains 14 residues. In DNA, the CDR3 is TGTGCCAGCAGCTTAGGTGTCGCAGAAGAGACCCAGTACTTC. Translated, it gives CASSLGVAEETQYF.

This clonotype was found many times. CDR3 sequence (DNA): TGTGCCAGTAGTATCACCGGGACCATCAATGAGCAGTTCTTC. This sequence encodes CASSITGTINEQFF. The chain combines TRBV19 with TRBJ2-1; D is perhaps TRBD1 or TRBD2 (5 bases each). The germline CDR1 and CDR2 sequences are LNHDA and SQIVND (reference sequence). This CDR3 is built from 14 residues. Trimming pared 3 bases from V and 6 bases from J, leaving 12 bases between.

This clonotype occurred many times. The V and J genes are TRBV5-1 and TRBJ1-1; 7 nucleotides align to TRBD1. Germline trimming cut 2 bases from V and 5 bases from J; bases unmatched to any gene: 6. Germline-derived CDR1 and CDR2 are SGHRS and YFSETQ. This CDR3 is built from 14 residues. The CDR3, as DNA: TGCGCCAGCAGCTTCGGGACAGCTGGAACTGAAGCTTTCTTT. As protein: CASSFGTAGTEAFF.

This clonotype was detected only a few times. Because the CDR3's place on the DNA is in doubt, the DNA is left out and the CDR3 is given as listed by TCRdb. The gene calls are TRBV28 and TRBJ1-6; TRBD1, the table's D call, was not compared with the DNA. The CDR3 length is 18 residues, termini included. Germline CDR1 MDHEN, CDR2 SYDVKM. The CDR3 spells CASSLVSGPGQAYSPLHF.

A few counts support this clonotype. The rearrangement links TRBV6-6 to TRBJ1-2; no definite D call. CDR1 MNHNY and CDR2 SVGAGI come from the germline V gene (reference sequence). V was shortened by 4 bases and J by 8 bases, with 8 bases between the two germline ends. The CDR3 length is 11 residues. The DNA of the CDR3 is TGTGCCAGCAGTTTCCCCGTGGGCTACACCTTC. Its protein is CASSFPVGYTF.

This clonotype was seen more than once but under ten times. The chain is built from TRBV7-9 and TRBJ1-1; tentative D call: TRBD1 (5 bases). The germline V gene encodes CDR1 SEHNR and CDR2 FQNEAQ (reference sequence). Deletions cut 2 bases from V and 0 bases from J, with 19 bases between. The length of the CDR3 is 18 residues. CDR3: CASSLPGGGVALNTEAFF. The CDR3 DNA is TGTGCCAGCAGCTTACCCGGGGGAGGGGTCGCATTGAACACTGAAGCTTTCTTT.

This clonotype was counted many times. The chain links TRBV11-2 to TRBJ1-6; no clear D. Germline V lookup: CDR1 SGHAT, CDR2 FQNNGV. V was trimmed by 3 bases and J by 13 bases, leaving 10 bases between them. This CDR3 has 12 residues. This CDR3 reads CASSLEEAPLHF. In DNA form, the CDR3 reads TGTGCCAGCAGCTTGGAGGAGGCCCCCCTCCACTTT.